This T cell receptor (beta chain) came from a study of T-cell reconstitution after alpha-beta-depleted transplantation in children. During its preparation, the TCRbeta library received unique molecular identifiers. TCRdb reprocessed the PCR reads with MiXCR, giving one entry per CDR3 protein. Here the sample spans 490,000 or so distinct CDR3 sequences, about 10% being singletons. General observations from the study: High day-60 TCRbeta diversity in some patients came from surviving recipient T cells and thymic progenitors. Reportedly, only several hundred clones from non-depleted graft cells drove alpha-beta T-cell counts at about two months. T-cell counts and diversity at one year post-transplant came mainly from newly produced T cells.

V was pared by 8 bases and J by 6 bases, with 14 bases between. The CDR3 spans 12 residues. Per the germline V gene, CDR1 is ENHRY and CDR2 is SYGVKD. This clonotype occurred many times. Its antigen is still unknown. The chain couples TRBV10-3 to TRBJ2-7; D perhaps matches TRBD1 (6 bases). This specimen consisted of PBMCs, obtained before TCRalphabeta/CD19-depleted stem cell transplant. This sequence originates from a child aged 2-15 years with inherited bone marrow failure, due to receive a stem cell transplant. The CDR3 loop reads CAIQGRVGEQYF. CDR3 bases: TGTGCCATCCAGGGGCGGGTAGGCGAGCAGTACTTC.